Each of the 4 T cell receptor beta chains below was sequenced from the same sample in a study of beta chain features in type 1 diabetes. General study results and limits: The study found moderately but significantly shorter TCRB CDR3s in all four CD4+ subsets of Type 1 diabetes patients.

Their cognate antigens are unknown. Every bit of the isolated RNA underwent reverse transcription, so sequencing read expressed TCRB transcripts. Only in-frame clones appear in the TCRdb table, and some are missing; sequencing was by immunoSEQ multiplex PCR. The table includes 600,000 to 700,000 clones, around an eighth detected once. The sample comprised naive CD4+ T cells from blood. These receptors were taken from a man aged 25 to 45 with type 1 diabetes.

The CDR3 sequence is CASSQEPYGFSGANVLTF. The CDR3 DNA reads as TGTGCCAGCAGCCAAGAACCCTACGGCTTTTCTGGGGCCAACGTCCTGACTTTC. The chain is built from TRBV4-2 and TRBJ2-6, with unresolved D. The V and J ends lost 0 bases and 1 base respectively, with 13 bases between them. This CDR3 region has 18 residues. Germline V gives CDR1 LGHNA, CDR2 YNFKEQ.

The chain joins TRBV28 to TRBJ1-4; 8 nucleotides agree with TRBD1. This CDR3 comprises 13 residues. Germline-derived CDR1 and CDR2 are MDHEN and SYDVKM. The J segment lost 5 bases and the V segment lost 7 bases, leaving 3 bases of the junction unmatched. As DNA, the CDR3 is TGTGCCAGCACAGGGGGCAGAAATGAAAAACTGTTTTTT. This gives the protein CASTGGRNEKLFF.

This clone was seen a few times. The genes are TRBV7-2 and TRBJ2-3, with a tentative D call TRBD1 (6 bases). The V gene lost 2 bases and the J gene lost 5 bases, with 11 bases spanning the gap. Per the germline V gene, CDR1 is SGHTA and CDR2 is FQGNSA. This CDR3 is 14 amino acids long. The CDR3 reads CASSLSGQKDTQYF. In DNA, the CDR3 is TGTGCCAGCAGCTTATCCGGACAGAAAGATACGCAGTATTTT.

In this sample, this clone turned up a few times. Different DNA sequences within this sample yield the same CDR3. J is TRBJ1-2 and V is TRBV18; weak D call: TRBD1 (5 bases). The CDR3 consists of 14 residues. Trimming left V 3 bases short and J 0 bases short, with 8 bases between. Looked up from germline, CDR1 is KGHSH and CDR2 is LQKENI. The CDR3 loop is CASSPGQANYGYTF. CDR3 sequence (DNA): TGTGCCAGCTCACCGGGGCAGGCTAACTATGGCTACACCTTC.